This T cell receptor (beta chain) is from a study of high-grade serous ovarian cancer treatment subgroups. Findings of the study overall: TCR relatedness rose with neoantigen level and trended with mutation load. Spatial context was lost because tumors were sequenced in bulk. Different patients shared almost no repertoire; same-patient tumors shared about 0.11 to 0.79.

Including both end residues, the CDR3 is 10 amino acids long. Germline V lookup: CDR1 SGHTA, CDR2 FQGNSA. Turning to this clone: As yet, its antigen is unknown. A read error is likely, as this CDR3 ends without the conserved phenylalanine or tryptophan. The DNA is left out, because the CDR3 cannot be placed on it with certainty; the CDR3 is given as TCRdb lists it.

The tumor samples were collected prior to definitive surgery or chemotherapy. Generated by immunoSEQ multiplex PCR, the TCRdb table keeps only in-frame clones and is missing some. Of around 8,000 clones in the sample, about 72% were seen once. This sequence originates from a human donor with high-grade serous ovarian cancer. Source material: tumor tissue. This chain links TRBV7-2 with TRBJ2-4. The CDR3 here is CASSLALKLG.